This T cell receptor (beta chain) was retrieved from a study of cytomegalovirus exposure and HLA in healthy donors. The PCR made use of 60 Vbeta and 13 Jbeta primers. TCRdb keeps only in-frame clones here, not all; method: immunoSEQ multiplex PCR. The profile shows about 85,000 clones, nearly 80% of them singletons. The CDR3 covers 15 residues. Germline V gives CDR1 MNHEY, CDR2 SVGAGI. V lost 6 bases, J lost 2 bases, and 11 bases lay in between. This receptor was obtained from a woman aged 45 to 65 in good health and CMV-seropositive. The gene calls are TRBV6-5 and TRBJ2-6; TRBD2 might be the D (5 bases). The specimen sequenced was PBMCs. The CDR3 loop is CASREKRAGANVLTF. CDR3 nucleotides: TGTGCCAGCAGGGAGAAGAGGGCTGGGGCCAACGTCCTGACTTTC.